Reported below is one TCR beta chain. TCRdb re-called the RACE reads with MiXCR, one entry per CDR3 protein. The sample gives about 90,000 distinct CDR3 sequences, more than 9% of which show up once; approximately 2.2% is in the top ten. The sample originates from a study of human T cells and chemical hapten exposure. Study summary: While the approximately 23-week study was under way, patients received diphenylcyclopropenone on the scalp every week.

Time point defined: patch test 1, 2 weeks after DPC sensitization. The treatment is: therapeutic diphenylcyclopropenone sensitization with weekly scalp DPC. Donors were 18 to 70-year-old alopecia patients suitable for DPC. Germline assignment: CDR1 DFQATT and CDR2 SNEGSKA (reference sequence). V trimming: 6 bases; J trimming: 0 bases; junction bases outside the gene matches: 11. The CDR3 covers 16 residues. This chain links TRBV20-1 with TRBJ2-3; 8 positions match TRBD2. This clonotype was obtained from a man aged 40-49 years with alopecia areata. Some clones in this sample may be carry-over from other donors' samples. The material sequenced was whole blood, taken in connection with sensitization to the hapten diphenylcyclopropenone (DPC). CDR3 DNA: TGCAGTGCGACCGGGCCCTCTAGCGGGAGCACAGATACGCAGTATTTT. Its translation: CSATGPSSGSTDTQYF.